This T cell receptor beta chain was obtained from a study of T cells after somatic rescue of genetic block. Assay used: immunoSEQ multiplex PCR; TCRdb lists only in-frame clones, some missing. The sample lists tens of thousands of clones, 85% to 90% seen once, with roughly 1.5% in the top ten. The CDR3 consists of 18 residues. CDR1 is LGHNA and CDR2 is YSLEER in the germline V gene. Unmatched junction bases numbered 8, after V lost 0 bases and J lost 4 bases. The receptor was isolated from a woman aged 18 to 35. The chain recombines TRBV4-3 with TRBJ2-3; TRBD2 agrees at 12 bases. Material for sequencing was peripheral blood mononuclear cells (PBMCs). CDR3 bases: TGCGCCAGCAGCCAAGATGGGCGGCTAGCGGGAGGGCCAGATACGCAGTATTTT. Amino acids: CASSQDGRLAGGPDTQYF.